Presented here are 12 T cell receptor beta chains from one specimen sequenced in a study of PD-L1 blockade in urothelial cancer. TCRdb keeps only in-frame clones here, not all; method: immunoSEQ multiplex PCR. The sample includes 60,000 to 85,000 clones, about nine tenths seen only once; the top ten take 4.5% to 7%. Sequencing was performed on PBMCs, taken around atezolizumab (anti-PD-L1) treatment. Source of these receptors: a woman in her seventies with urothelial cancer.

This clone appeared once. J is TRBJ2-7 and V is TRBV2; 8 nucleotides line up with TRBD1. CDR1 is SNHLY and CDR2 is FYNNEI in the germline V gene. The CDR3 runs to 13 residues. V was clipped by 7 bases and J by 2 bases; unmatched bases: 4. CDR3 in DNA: TGTGCCAGCATGGACAGGGCGGCCTACGAGCAGTACTTC. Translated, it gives CASMDRAAYEQYF.

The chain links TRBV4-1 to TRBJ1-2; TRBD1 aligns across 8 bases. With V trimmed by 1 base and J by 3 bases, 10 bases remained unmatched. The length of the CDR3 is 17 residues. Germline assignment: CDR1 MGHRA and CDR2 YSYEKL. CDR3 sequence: CASSQGTGGRVYYGYTF. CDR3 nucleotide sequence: TGCGCCAGCAGCCAAGGTACAGGGGGAAGAGTCTACTATGGCTACACCTTC.

The CDR3, as DNA: TGTGCCAGCAGCCAATGGCCCCGCACTGAAGCTTTCTTT. It yields the protein CASSQWPRTEAFF. The rearrangement links TRBV14 to TRBJ1-1; D unresolved. V was trimmed by 2 bases and J by 4 bases, leaving 8 bases between them. The CDR3 covers 13 residues. The germline gives CDR1 SGHDN, CDR2 FVKESK.

The CDR3 loop is CAWSGQLTYNSPLHF. The DNA for the CDR3 is TGTGCCTGGAGTGGACAGCTTACCTATAATTCACCCCTCCACTTT. This chain uses TRBV30 with TRBJ1-6, with D possibly TRBD1 on 5 matching bases. Trimming took 1 base from V and 2 from J, leaving 9 bases between them. Germline V gene data show CDR1 as GTSNPN and CDR2 as SVGIG (reference sequence). This CDR3 is built from 15 residues.

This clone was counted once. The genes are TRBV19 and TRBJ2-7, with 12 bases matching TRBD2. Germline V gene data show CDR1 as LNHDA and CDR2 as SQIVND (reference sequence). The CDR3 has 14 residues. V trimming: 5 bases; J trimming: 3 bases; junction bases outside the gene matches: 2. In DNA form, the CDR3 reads TGTGCCAGTAGTTTGACTAGCGGGAGCTACGAGCAGTACTTC. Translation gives CASSLTSGSYEQYF.

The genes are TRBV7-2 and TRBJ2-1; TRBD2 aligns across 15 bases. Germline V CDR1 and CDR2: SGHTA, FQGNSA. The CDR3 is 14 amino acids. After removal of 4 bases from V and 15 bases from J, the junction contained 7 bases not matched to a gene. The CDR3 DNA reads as TGTGCCAGCAGCTCGGGACTAGCGGGGGGTGGGGTGTTCTTC. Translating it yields CASSSGLAGGGVFF.

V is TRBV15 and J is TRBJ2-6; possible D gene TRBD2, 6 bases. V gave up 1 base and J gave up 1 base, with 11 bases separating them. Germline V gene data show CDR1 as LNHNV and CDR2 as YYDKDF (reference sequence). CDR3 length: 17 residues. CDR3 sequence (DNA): TGTGCCACCAGCAGAGGGGGGGAACGATCTGGGGCCAACGTCCTGACTTTC. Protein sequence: CATSRGGERSGANVLTF.

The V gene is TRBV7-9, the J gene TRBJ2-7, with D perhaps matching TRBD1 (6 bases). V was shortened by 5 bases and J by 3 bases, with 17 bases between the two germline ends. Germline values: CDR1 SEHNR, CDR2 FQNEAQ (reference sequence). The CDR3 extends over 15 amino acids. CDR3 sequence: CASSRTEGPGYEQYF. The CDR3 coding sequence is TGTGCCAGCAGCCGGACAGAGGGACCAGGCTACGAGCAGTACTTC. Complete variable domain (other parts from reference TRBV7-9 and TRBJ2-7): DTGVSQNPRHKITKRGQNVTFRCDPISEHNRLYWYRQTLGQGPEFLTYFQNEAQLEKSRLLSDRFSAERPKGSFSTLEIQRTEQGDSAMYLCASSRTEGPGYEQYFGPGTRLTVT.

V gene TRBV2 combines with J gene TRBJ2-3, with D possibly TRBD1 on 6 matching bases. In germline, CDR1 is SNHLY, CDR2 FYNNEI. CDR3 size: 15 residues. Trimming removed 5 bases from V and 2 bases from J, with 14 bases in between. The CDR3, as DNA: TGTGCCAGCAGTATTGGACAGTCAAACACAGATACGCAGTATTTT. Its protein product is CASSIGQSNTDTQYF.

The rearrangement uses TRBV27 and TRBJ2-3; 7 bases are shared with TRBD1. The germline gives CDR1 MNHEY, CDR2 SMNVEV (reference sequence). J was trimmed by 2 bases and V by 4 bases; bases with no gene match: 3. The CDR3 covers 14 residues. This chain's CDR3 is CASSWDRHTDTQYF. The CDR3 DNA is TGTGCCAGCAGTTGGGACAGACACACAGATACGCAGTATTTT.

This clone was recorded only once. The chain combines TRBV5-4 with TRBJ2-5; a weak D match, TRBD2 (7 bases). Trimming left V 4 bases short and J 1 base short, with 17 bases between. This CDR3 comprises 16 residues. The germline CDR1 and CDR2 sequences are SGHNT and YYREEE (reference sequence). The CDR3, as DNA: TGTGCCAGCAGCCCGCGGGCGGGGGCGGCCCAAGAGACCCAGTACTTC. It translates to CASSPRAGAAQETQYF.

The CDR3 bases are TGCAGCGTTGAGGGACAGGGGAACATGGATGAGCAGTTCTTC. The encoded protein is CSVEGQGNMDEQFF. The chain has TRBV29-1 and TRBJ2-1; 10 positions match TRBD1. This CDR3 region has 14 residues. Germline loops: CDR1 SQVTM, CDR2 ANQGSEA. V dropped 3 bases and J dropped 8; count of bases not matched to a gene: 7.